These T cell receptor beta chains were read from a single sample in a study of response to subunit inactivated influenza vaccine. TCRdb used MiXCR to reprocess the RT-PCR reads, holding one entry per CDR3 protein. This table holds some 550,000 distinct CDR3 sequences, roughly a quarter found once. Another study also made use of these data, one on T cells expressing NK-cell markers.

The sample was CD4+ T cells sorted from PBMCs, taken about 13 days after vaccination. Receptor source: a middle-aged man who received an inactivated influenza vaccine. CDR3s include the opening cysteine and the closing phenylalanine or tryptophan. D genes are given only for firm matches. Clone size is shown for a subset of rows, as once, few, many or a class of expanded clone.

length | J | size | V | D | DNA | CDR3
13 | TRBJ2-3 | . | TRBV24-1 | . | TGTGCCACCAGTGATTTTAGCACAGATACGCAGTATTTT | CATSDFSTDTQYF
16 | TRBJ2-3 | . | TRBV9 | . | TGTGCCAGCAGCCTATCAGGGCGGAGCCGCACAGATACGCAGTATTTT | CASSLSGRSRTDTQYF
19 | TRBJ2-1 | few | TRBV5-4 | TRBD2 | TGTGCCAGCAGCTACCCGACTAGCGGGAGGGCCTACAGCTACAATGAGCAGTTCTTC | CASSYPTSGRAYSYNEQFF
11 | TRBJ1-5 | . | TRBV20-1 | . | TGCAGTGCTAGCACAGGTCAGCCCCAGCATTTT | CSASTGQPQHF
15 | TRBJ1-5 | . | TRBV2 | TRBD1 | TGTGCCAGCAGTGGAGGGACAGGGGCAAATCAGCCCCAGCATTTT | CASSGGTGANQPQHF
13 | TRBJ2-5 | . | TRBV6-6 | TRBD2 | TGTGCCAGCAGCCCTAGCGGGATGGTTACCCAGTACTTC | CASSPSGMVTQYF
13 | TRBJ2-1 | few | TRBV5-1 | TRBD1 | TGCGCCAGCAGCCTGGACAGGCCAAATGAGCAGTTCTTC | CASSLDRPNEQFF
13 | TRBJ1-6 | few | TRBV7-6 | . | TGTGGGGGAGATCCCTCCTATAATTCACCCCTCCACTTT | CGGDPSYNSPLHF
17 | TRBJ2-1 | few | TRBV28 | TRBD1 | TGTGCCAGCAGTGATCCTAGGGGACAGGGATTCTACAATGAGCAGTTCTTC | CASSDPRGQGFYNEQFF
18 | TRBJ1-2 | few | TRBV5-5 | TRBD1 | TGTGCCAGCAGCTTTGGACAGGGAGTGAACTTGACTAACTATGGCTACACCTTC | CASSFGQGVNLTNYGYTF
15 | TRBJ2-7 | . | TRBV27 | . | TGTGCCAGCAGTTTAAGTCAGTTCACGGCTTACGAGCAGTACTTC | CASSLSQFTAYEQYF
15 | TRBJ2-5 | few | TRBV27 | . | TGTGCCAGCAGGGCGGAACAGGGAGGACAAGAGACCCAGTACTTC | CASRAEQGGQETQYF
12 | TRBJ1-1 | . | TRBV7-9 | . | TGTGCCAGCAGCTTATCCAGAGGAGAAGCTTTCTTT | CASSLSRGEAFF
15 | TRBJ2-7 | . | TRBV7-2 | TRBD2 | TGTGCCAGCAGCCAAACTAGCGGGAGGGCCTACGAGCAGTACTTC | CASSQTSGRAYEQYF
17 | TRBJ1-2 | few | TRBV4-3 | . | TGCGCCAGCAGCCAAGCGAATCAGGGCCGTTCAACCGCTGGCTACACCTTC | CASSQANQGRSTAGYTF
15 | TRBJ2-7 | few | TRBV5-4 | TRBD1 | TGTGCCAGCAGCCCTTCGCCAGGGGGCAAGTACGAGCAGTACTTC | CASSPSPGGKYEQYF
15 | TRBJ2-1 | . | TRBV2 | . | TGTGCCAGCAGTGAACGCGGGAACTCCTACAATGAGCAGTTCTTC | CASSERGNSYNEQFF
15 | TRBJ2-3 | few | TRBV5-1 | . | TGCGCCAGCAGCTTGGATGGGCAAAGCACAGATACGCAGTATTTT | CASSLDGQSTDTQYF
13 | TRBJ1-2 | few | TRBV29-1 | TRBD1 | TGCAGCGTTTCCGGACAGGGAAACTATGGCTACACCTTC | CSVSGQGNYGYTF
13 | TRBJ2-2 | few | TRBV9 | . | TGTGCCAGCAGCGGACACACGAAAGGGGAGCTGTTTTTT | CASSGHTKGELFF
13 | TRBJ2-7 | . | TRBV20-1 | . | TGCAGTGCTAGAGATAACACGGCCTGGTGGCAGTACTTC | CSARDNTAWWQYF
15 | TRBJ1-1 | . | TRBV6-5 | . | TGTGCCAGCAGTTCCTACGGTTTCATGAACACTGAAGCTTTCTTT | CASSSYGFMNTEAFF
14 | TRBJ2-2 | few | TRBV29-1 | . | TGCAGCGTCGGAGTAGCGGCGAACACCGGGGAGCTGTTTTTT | CSVGVAANTGELFF
13 | TRBJ2-7 | . | TRBV20-1 | TRBD2 | TGCAGTGCTGGGGGACTAGCGGGCTACGAGCAGTACTTC | CSAGGLAGYEQYF
12 | TRBJ2-4 | . | TRBV20-1 | . | TGCAGGGCTTCCCTCGGGGGTGACATTCAGTACTTC | CRASLGGDIQYF
15 | TRBJ2-1 | many | TRBV10-3 | TRBD2 | TGTGCCATCGCGCGATTAGCGGGAGTCAATGATGAGCAGTTCTTC | CAIARLAGVNDEQFF
14 | TRBJ2-1 | few | TRBV3-1 | TRBD1 | TGTGCCAGCAGCCCGACAGGGGTCTACAATGAGCAGTTCTTC | CASSPTGVYNEQFF
16 | TRBJ2-3 | few | TRBV20-1 | . | TGCAGTGCCCGGCCGGTCATGGGGAAAAGCACAGATACGCAGTATTTT | CSARPVMGKSTDTQYF
14 | TRBJ2-7 | . | TRBV11-2 | . | TGTGCCAGCAGCTTAGATGTGTTCGGCTACGAGCAGTACTTC | CASSLDVFGYEQYF
16 | TRBJ2-2 | . | TRBV6-1 | TRBD2 | TGTGCCAGCAGTAAGCTAGCGGGAGTCGGTGCCGGGGAGCTGTTTTTT | CASSKLAGVGAGELFF
14 | TRBJ2-2 | many | TRBV7-9 | . | TGTGCCAGCAGCTTATCCAGGGCCACCGGGGAGCTGTTTTTT | CASSLSRATGELFF
16 | TRBJ1-2 | few | TRBV6-5 | . | TGTGCCAGCAGTTACTCCCCCCGGGGGCAGAGCTATGGCTACACCTTC | CASSYSPRGQSYGYTF
14 | TRBJ2-5 | few | TRBV4-1 | . | TGCGCCAGCAGTCAATCACAGGTCCAAGAGACCCAGTACTTC | CASSQSQVQETQYF
19 | TRBJ1-5 | many | TRBV4-1 | . | TGCGCCAGCAGCCAAGATATTTTGGCAGGGACTTATAGCAATCAGCCCCAGCATTTT | CASSQDILAGTYSNQPQHF
11 | TRBJ2-5 | . | TRBV28 | . | TGTGCCAGCAAGGAACAAGAGACCCAGTACTTC | CASKEQETQYF
18 | TRBJ1-4 | . | TRBV11-1 | TRBD1 | TGTGCCAGCAGCCGAAGGGACAGTTTGCGGGGAACTAATGAAAAACTGTTTTTT | CASSRRDSLRGTNEKLFF
14 | TRBJ1-1 | many | TRBV5-1 | . | TGCGCCAGCAGCGGCCGTCAGGGTGGCGCTGAAGCTTTCTTT | CASSGRQGGAEAFF
16 | TRBJ2-2 | . | TRBV9 | . | TGTGCCAGCAGCTCTCGCGGGGACCCGAACACCGGGGAGCTGTTTTTT | CASSSRGDPNTGELFF
12 | TRBJ2-7 | few | TRBV3-1 | . | TGTGCCAGCAGCCAAGGGGTCCACGAGCAGTACTTC | CASSQGVHEQYF
15 | TRBJ2-1 | few | TRBV5-1 | . | TGCGCCAGCAGCTTGGAGTGGGATTTCTACAATGAGCAGTTCTTC | CASSLEWDFYNEQFF
15 | TRBJ1-5 | . | TRBV2 | . | TGTGCCAGCAGTGAAGCGGAAGGGAAGAATCAGCCCCAGCATTTT | CASSEAEGKNQPQHF
14 | TRBJ2-1 | . | TRBV28 | . | TGTGCCAGCAGAGGGGGGGCCACCTACAATGAGCAGTTCTTC | CASRGGATYNEQFF
15 | TRBJ2-2 | . | TRBV5-1 | TRBD2 | TGCGCCAGCAGCCCAGTAGCGGGAGGCACCGGGGAGCTGTTTTTT | CASSPVAGGTGELFF
12 | TRBJ1-6 | few | TRBV10-3 | . | TGTGCAGTCGGGCCGGACAATTCACCCCTCCACTTT | CAVGPDNSPLHF
14 | TRBJ2-7 | . | TRBV30 | TRBD1 | TGTGCCTGGAGTTGGGACAGGGGATTTGGAGAGCAGTACTTC | CAWSWDRGFGEQYF
15 | TRBJ1-1 | . | TRBV20-1 | TRBD1 | TGCAGTGCTAGAGATACGGGACAGGCGAACACTGAAGCTTTCTTT | CSARDTGQANTEAFF
14 | TRBJ1-4 | many | TRBV12-3/TRBV12-4 | TRBD1 | TGTGCCAGCAGTTTGACAGGGGGAAATGAAAAACTGTTTTTT | CASSLTGGNEKLFF
13 | TRBJ1-4 | few | TRBV6-1 | . | TGTGCCAGCAGTGAGCAGGTGTACGAAAAACTGTTTTTT | CASSEQVYEKLFF
14 | TRBJ2-1 | . | TRBV6-5 | . | TGTGCCAGCAGTTACTCGAGGGACTACAATGAGCAGTTCTTC | CASSYSRDYNEQFF
15 | TRBJ2-7 | . | TRBV11-2 | . | TGTGCCAGCAGCTCAGGGACTCACCGCTTTTACGAGCAGTACTTC | CASSSGTHRFYEQYF
11 | TRBJ2-3 | many | TRBV12-3/TRBV12-4 | . | TGTGCCAGCAGTTCCCGGGATACGCAGTATTTT | CASSSRDTQYF
16 | TRBJ2-5 | . | TRBV5-1 | TRBD2 | TGCGCCAGCAGCGCGGGACTAGCGGGCCCACAAGAGACCCAGTACTTC | CASSAGLAGPQETQYF
17 | TRBJ2-1 | . | TRBV20-1 | TRBD2 | TGCAGTGCTGATGGACGATTCACTAGCGGGAGTGGGAAGGAGCAGTTCTTC | CSADGRFTSGSGKEQFF